The rows below give T cell receptor beta chains drawn from one sample of a study of spatial heterogeneity in lung cancer. TCRdb re-derived calls from the 5' RACE reads in MiXCR, one entry per CDR3 protein. The table shows tens of thousands of distinct CDR3 sequences, with less than 8.5% occurring only once. The sequenced sample was PBMCs, obtained at surgery. These receptor sequences come from a female donor with early-stage non-small cell lung cancer. Both conserved end residues are part of each CDR3. Each record gives: J gene, clone size, CDR3 length, D gene, V gene, CDR3 protein, CDR3 DNA. A D gene is named only where the DNA matches it firmly. Part of the rows lack a size; the others show once, few, many or a class for expanded clones.

TRBJ2-1	many	15	NA	TRBV19	CASSKAGGLYNEQFF	TGTGCCAGTAGTAAGGCTGGAGGGCTTTACAATGAGCAGTTCTTC
TRBJ2-2	few	13	NA	TRBV12-5	CASGPPGSGELFF	TGTGCTAGTGGTCCCCCGGGGAGCGGGGAGCTGTTTTTT
TRBJ2-2	NA	16	NA	TRBV5-1	CASSLPPSPNTGELFF	TGCGCCAGCAGCTTGCCCCCTAGTCCGAACACCGGGGAGCTGTTTTTT
TRBJ2-1	many	16	TRBD2	TRBV3-1	CASSQVAGDPYNEQFF	TGTGCCAGCAGCCAAGTCGCGGGGGACCCCTACAATGAGCAGTTCTTC
TRBJ2-1	many	15	NA	TRBV6-5	CASSYNPTGFGEQFF	TGTGCCAGCAGTTACAACCCTACAGGGTTTGGAGAGCAGTTCTTC
TRBJ2-1	NA	15	TRBD2	TRBV6-5	CASRRLAVTYNEQFF	TGTGCCAGCAGGCGACTAGCGGTAACCTACAATGAGCAGTTCTTC
TRBJ2-1	many	15	NA	TRBV12-3/TRBV12-4	CASSLGGTVYNEQFF	TGTGCCAGCAGTTTAGGAGGTACAGTCTACAATGAGCAGTTCTTC
TRBJ2-2	NA	14	NA	TRBV19	CASRRGRTPGSCFF	NA
TRBJ1-1	many	13	TRBD1	TRBV7-3	CASSPGQYTEAFF	TGTGCCAGCAGCCCGGGACAGTACACTGAAGCTTTCTTT
TRBJ1-6	NA	15	NA	TRBV28	CASSTPGPPGGALHF	TGTGCCAGCAGTACCCCAGGACCTCCCGGCGGGGCCCTCCACTTT
TRBJ2-7	many	16	NA	TRBV18	CASSPPNGRSSLEQYF	TGTGCCAGCTCACCACCGAACGGACGCTCCTCCCTCGAGCAGTACTTC
TRBJ2-7	few	12	NA	TRBV5-6	CASSGGVGEQYF	TGTGCCAGCAGCGGCGGTGTAGGCGAGCAGTACTTC
TRBJ1-2	many	13	TRBD1	TRBV27	CASSLDRGYGYTF	TGTGCCAGCTCCTTGGACAGGGGCTATGGCTACACCTTC
TRBJ2-5	few	14	NA	TRBV6-2/TRBV6-3	CASSWGGAEETQYF	TGTGCCAGCAGTTGGGGGGGGGCCGAAGAGACCCAGTACTTC
TRBJ2-7	few	15	TRBD1	TRBV7-6	CASSLALGQADEQYF	TGTGCCAGCAGCTTAGCCCTCGGACAGGCCGACGAGCAGTACTTC
TRBJ1-4	many	16	NA	TRBV6-2/TRBV6-3	CASRDAVTATNEKLFF	TGTGCCAGCAGAGACGCTGTGACAGCAACTAATGAAAAACTGTTTTTT
TRBJ2-7	NA	15	NA	TRBV2	CASSFPRGLIYEQYF	TGTGCCAGCAGCTTTCCCAGGGGACTTATCTACGAGCAGTACTTC
TRBJ1-2	few	12	NA	TRBV9	CAGTLRFYGYTF	TGTGCCGGCACTCTTCGGTTCTATGGCTACACCTTC
TRBJ2-5	many	16	NA	TRBV10-3	CAISETGGGGFETQYF	TGTGCCATCAGTGAGACGGGTGGCGGGGGCTTCGAGACCCAGTACTTC
TRBJ1-5	many	14	TRBD1	TRBV27	CASSHSGGDQPQHF	TGTGCCAGCAGCCATTCAGGGGGGGATCAGCCCCAGCATTTT
TRBJ2-7	many	12	NA	TRBV18	CASSPGNYEQYF	TGTGCCAGCTCACCGGGGAACTACGAGCAGTACTTC
TRBJ2-2	many	12	NA	TRBV19	CASSGEAGELFF	TGTGCCAGTAGTGGGGAGGCCGGGGAGCTGTTTTTT
TRBJ2-1	many	17	TRBD2	TRBV20-1	CSAKTSGGAMSYNEQFF	TGCAGTGCAAAGACTAGCGGGGGGGCTATGTCCTACAATGAGCAGTTCTTC
TRBJ2-5	many	15	NA	TRBV12-3/TRBV12-4	CASSPTDRYQETQYF	TGTGCCAGCAGTCCCACCGACAGGTACCAAGAGACCCAGTACTTC
TRBJ2-7	NA	15	TRBD2	TRBV3-1	CASSHLAGAPYEQYF	TGTGCCAGCAGCCACCTAGCGGGGGCTCCCTACGAGCAGTACTTC
TRBJ1-6	NA	14	NA	TRBV7-6	CASSLQGANSPLHF	TGTGCCAGCAGCTTACAGGGCGCTAATTCACCCCTCCACTTT
TRBJ1-2	many	10	NA	TRBV30	CACGSLGYTF	TGTGCCTGTGGTAGCCTTGGCTACACCTTC
TRBJ2-2	many	14	NA	TRBV9	CASRQGVDTGELFF	TGTGCCAGCCGCCAGGGTGTCGACACCGGGGAGCTGTTTTTT